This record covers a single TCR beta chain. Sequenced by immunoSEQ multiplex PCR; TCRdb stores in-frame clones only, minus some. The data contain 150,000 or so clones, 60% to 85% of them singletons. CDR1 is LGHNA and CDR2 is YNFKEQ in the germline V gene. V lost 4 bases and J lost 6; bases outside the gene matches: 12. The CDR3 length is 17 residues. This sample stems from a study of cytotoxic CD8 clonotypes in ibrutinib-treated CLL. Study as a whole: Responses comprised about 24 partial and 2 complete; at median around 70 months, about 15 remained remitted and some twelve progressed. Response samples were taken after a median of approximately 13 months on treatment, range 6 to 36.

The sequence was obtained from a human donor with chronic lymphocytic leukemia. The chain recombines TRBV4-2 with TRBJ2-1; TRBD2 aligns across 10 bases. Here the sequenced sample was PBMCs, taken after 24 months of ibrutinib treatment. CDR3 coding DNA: TGTGCCAGCAGCCCCCGCCCAAGCGGGAGGGCCCCCAATGAGCAGTTCTTC. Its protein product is CASSPRPSGRAPNEQFF.